This T cell receptor beta chain was recovered during a study of T-cell reconstitution after alpha-beta-depleted transplantation in children. This clonotype was counted a few times. This CDR3 has 15 amino acids. V was cut by 1 base and J by 1 base, with 11 bases left in between. Germline V lookup: CDR1 DFQATT, CDR2 SNEGSKA (reference sequence). Library preparation (for TCRbeta) was performed with unique molecular identifiers. TCRdb called the PCR reads again in MiXCR, with one record for every CDR3 protein. Of a few hundred thousand distinct CDR3 sequences detected, 20% to 30% appear once; the ten largest clones hold approximately 33%.

J is TRBJ2-1 and V is TRBV20-1; tentative D call: TRBD2 (6 bases). The sequences come from PBMCs, collected before TCRalphabeta/CD19-depleted stem cell transplant. The source of this sequence is a boy less than two years old with Wiskott-Aldrich syndrome, due to receive a stem cell transplant. The CDR3 region has the DNA TGCAGTGCTAGAGCGTCTAGCGCTTCCTACAATGAGCAGTTCTTC. Its translation: CSARASSASYNEQFF.